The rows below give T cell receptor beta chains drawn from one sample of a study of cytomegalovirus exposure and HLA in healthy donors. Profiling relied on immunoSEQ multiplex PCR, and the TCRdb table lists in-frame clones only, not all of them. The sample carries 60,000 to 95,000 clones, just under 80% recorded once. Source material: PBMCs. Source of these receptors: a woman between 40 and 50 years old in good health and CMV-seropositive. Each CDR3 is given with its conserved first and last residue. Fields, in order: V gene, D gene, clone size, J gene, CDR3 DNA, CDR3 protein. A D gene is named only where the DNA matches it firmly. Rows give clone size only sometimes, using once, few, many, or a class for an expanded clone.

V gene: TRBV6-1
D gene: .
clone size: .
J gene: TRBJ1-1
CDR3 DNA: TGTGCCAGCAGTGACACAGGGTGGACTGAAGCTTTCTTT
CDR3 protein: CASSDTGWTEAFF

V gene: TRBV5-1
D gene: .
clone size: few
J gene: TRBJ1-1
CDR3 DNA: TGCGCCAGCATGGGAGTGAACACTGAAGCTTTCTTT
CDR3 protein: CASMGVNTEAFF

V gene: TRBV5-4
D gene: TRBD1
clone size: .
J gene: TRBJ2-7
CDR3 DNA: TGTGCCAGCAGCCCCAGACAGGGCCTCTACGAGCAGTACTTC
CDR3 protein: CASSPRQGLYEQYF

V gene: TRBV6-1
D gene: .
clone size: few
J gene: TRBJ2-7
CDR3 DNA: TGTGCCAGCAGTCTCTGGTCAGGGCAGGACGAGCAGTACTTC
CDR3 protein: CASSLWSGQDEQYF

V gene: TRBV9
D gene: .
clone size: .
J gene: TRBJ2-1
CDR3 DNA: TGTGCCAGCAGCCAACCGGGAGCTAACTACAATGAGCAGTTCTTC
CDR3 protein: CASSQPGANYNEQFF

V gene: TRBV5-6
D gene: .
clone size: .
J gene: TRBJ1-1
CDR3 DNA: TGTGCCAGCAGCTGGTCAGGGACTGAAGCTTTCTTT
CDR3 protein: CASSWSGTEAFF

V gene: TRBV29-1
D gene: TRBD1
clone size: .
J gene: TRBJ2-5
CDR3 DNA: TGCAGCGTTGGGGACAGGGCCTTCCAAGAGACCCAGTACTTC
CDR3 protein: CSVGDRAFQETQYF

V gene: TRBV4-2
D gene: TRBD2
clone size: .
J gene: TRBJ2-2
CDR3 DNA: TGTGCCAGCAGCCAAGCGCGAGGCGGGACTAGAAACACCGGGGAGCTGTTTTTT
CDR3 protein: CASSQARGGTRNTGELFF

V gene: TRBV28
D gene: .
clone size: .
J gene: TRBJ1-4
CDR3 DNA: TGTGCCATCCTAATAAATGAAAAACTGTTTTTT
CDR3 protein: CAILINEKLFF

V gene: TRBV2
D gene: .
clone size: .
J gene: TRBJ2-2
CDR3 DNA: TGTGCCAGCAGTGAGACGACAGATCTCACCGGGGAGCTGTTTTTT
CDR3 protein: CASSETTDLTGELFF

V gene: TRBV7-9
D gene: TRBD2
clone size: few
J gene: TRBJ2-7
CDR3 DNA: TGTGCCAGCAGCCCCAAGACTAGCGGGGGGGTTCAGTACGAGCAGTACTTC
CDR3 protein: CASSPKTSGGVQYEQYF

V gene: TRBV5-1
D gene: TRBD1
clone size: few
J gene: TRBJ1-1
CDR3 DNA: TGCGCCAGCAGCGGGGGACCGGGGACAGGGTCAACTGAAGCTTTCTTT
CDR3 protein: CASSGGPGTGSTEAFF